These 28 T cell receptor delta chains came from one sample sequenced in a study of gamma-delta T cells after stem cell transplantation. TCRdb made new clone calls on the RT-PCR reads using CATT. In the table there are some 10,000 delta-chain clones, roughly 1.3% of which are singletons. The sequenced material came from gamma-delta T cells. These receptors came from a human donor. It is not recorded whose cells these are; they may come from a transplant donor.

By share, this clone ranks as medium-sized. V and J are TRDV2 and TRDJ2; 7 bases line up with TRDD3. Unmatched junction bases numbered 8, after V lost 0 bases and J lost 5 bases. The V gene's germline CDR1 is GEAIGNYY and CDR2 EKD. The CDR3 has 16 residues. CDR3 amino acids: CACDTVSTGDTAQLFF. As DNA, the CDR3 is TGTGCCTGTGACACCGTTAGTACTGGGGATACAGCACAACTCTTCTTT.

This clone was observed many times. This same CDR3 is encoded by further DNA sequences in the sample. V is TRDV2 and J is TRDJ1; TRDD3 matches at 12 bases. The CDR3 is 18 amino acids. Germline V gives CDR1 GEAIGNYY, CDR2 EKD. J lost 0 bases, V lost 3 bases, and 10 bases had no gene match. The CDR3 loop reads CACDPLLGDTPYTDKLIF. The CDR3 coding sequence is TGTGCCTGTGACCCCCTACTGGGGGATACCCCCTACACCGATAAACTCATCTTT.

This clone came up a few times. This rearrangement joins TRDV2 to TRDJ1; 8 bases map to TRDD3. V lost 2 bases, J lost 0 bases, and 7 bases stayed unmatched. The CDR3 is 16 residues long. CDR1 and CDR2 (germline): GEAIGNYY, EKD. For the CDR3, the DNA is TGTGCCTGTGACAGGCTGGGGGACGCGTACACCGATAAACTCATCTTT. This gives the protein CACDRLGDAYTDKLIF.

The sample holds a few counts of this clone. Possible read error: a much larger clone is one base away. V gene TRDV2 combines with J gene TRDJ3, with TRDD3 matching over 11 bases. The V gene's germline CDR1 is GEAIGNYY and CDR2 EKD. Germline trimming cut 3 bases from V and 0 bases from J; bases unmatched to any gene: 9. The CDR3 has 20 residues. The CDR3 region has the DNA TGTGCCTGTGACTCTGCACTGGGGGATATGGGCTCCTGGGACACCCGACAGATGTTTTTC. It encodes CACDSALGDMGSWDTRQMFF.

There are a few counts of this clone. TCRdb's protein for this DNA is that of a much larger clone and differs from the translation at residue 5, likely a read error; the protein shown is the DNA translation. This chain connects TRDV2 to TRDJ1, with 13 nucleotides matching TRDD3. The germline gives CDR1 GEAIGNYY, CDR2 EKD. The CDR3 runs 19 residues. Trimming cost V 3 bases and J 0 bases; bases outside gene matches: 12. As DNA, the CDR3 is TGTGCCTGTGACCCCATCGTACTGGGGGATACGGATGACACCGATAAACTCATCTTT. Amino acids: CACDPIVLGDTDDTDKLIF.

This clone occurred many times. The V call is TRDV2, the J call TRDJ1; 13 bases fit TRDD3. Germline-derived CDR1 and CDR2 are GEAIGNYY and EKD. Unmatched junction bases numbered 15, after V lost 0 bases and J lost 3 bases. This CDR3 has 20 amino acids. CDR3 sequence (DNA): TGTGCCTGTGACACCGTGACTGGGGGATACGCGGTCGGAGGAGCCGATAAACTCATCTTT. The encoded protein is CACDTVTGGYAVGGADKLIF.

Worth noting for this clone: TCRdb's entry gives the protein of a much larger clone, which mismatches this DNA's translation at residue 6, likely from a read error; the protein reported here is translated from the DNA. V gene TRDV2 combines with J gene TRDJ1; the match to TRDD3 covers 8 bases. V gave up 3 bases and J gave up 2 bases; unmatched junction bases: 19. CDR1 and CDR2 from the germline V gene are GEAIGNYY and EKD. The CDR3 totals 19 residues. CDR3 DNA sequence: TGTGCCTGTGACCCAGTAGTATCTCCTGGGGGAATGGAAACCGATAAACTCATCTTT. This encodes CACDPVVSPGGMETDKLIF.

The table lists this clone with many counts. A far larger clone lies a single base away; this is likely a read error. This same CDR3 is encoded by further DNA sequences in the sample. The chain combines TRDV2 with TRDJ1; possible D gene TRDD3, 5 bases. Per the germline V gene, CDR1 is GEAIGNYY and CDR2 is EKD. This CDR3 is 19 amino acids long. Trimming took off 0 bases at V and 3 bases at J, with 25 bases between the two ends. DNA for the CDR3: TGTGCCTGTGACACCGTGGTTGTGACCGGGGGCCGATCATCCGATAAACTCATCTTT. Its translation is CACDTVVVTGGRSSDKLIF.

This clone was detected many times. The rearrangement joins TRDV2 to TRDJ1; possibly TRDD3 for D (6 bases). CDR1 is GEAIGNYY, CDR2 EKD, per germline. The V and J ends lost 3 bases and 3 bases respectively, with 22 bases between them. The CDR3 has 17 residues. CDR3: CACDPVSLGSDADKLIF. The CDR3 bases are TGTGCCTGTGACCCCGTCTCACTGGGCTCGGACGCCGATAAACTCATCTTT.

Notes on this clone: The amino acid sequence in TCRdb belongs to a much larger clone and departs from this DNA's translation at residue 4, likely a sequencing read error; the sequence shown is translated from the DNA. The chain joins TRDV2 to TRDJ1; 9 positions match TRDD3. CDR3 length: 18 amino acids. Germline assignment: CDR1 GEAIGNYY and CDR2 EKD. The CDR3 DNA sequence: TGTGCCTGTGGCACCGTGGTGGGGGATATCAAGTACACCGATAAACTCATCTTT. Protein product: CACGTVVGDIKYTDKLIF.

Sample share makes this clone large. Within the sample, other DNA sequences also encode this same CDR3. The chain joins TRDV2 to TRDJ1, with 11 bases aligning to TRDD3. Germline V gene lookup returns CDR1 GEAIGNYY and CDR2 EKD. This CDR3 has 16 residues. V was clipped by 2 bases and J by 1 base; unmatched bases: 5. The DNA for the CDR3 is TGTGCCTGTGACAAGCTGGGGGATACAAGCACCGATAAACTCATCTTT. Its translation: CACDKLGDTSTDKLIF.

This clone was observed at least ten times. V gene TRDV2 combines with J gene TRDJ1; tentatively, D is TRDD3 (6 bases). Germline-derived CDR1 and CDR2 are GEAIGNYY and EKD. V was shortened by 1 base and J by 0 bases, with 20 bases between the two germline ends. The CDR3 extends over 18 amino acids. DNA for the CDR3: TGTGCCTGTGACACTGTGGATCGTGGGGGCCAGTACACCGATAAACTCATCTTT. Residues: CACDTVDRGGQYTDKLIF.

Notes on this clone: TCRdb's protein for this DNA is that of a much larger clone and differs from the translation at residue 3, likely a read error; the protein shown is the DNA translation. The chain recombines TRDV2 with TRDJ1; TRDD3 agrees at 12 bases. The V gene's germline CDR1 is GEAIGNYY and CDR2 EKD. The CDR3 extends over 20 amino acids. This chain's CDR3 is CAYDTLTSDPTGGYRDKLIF. The CDR3 nucleotides are TGTGCCTATGACACCCTCACTTCCGACCCTACTGGGGGATACAGGGATAAACTCATCTTT.

This clone showed up just a few times. A read error likely explains why the TCRdb protein, taken from a much larger clone, differs from this DNA's translation at residue 10; the protein shown is translated from the DNA. The chain links TRDV2 to TRDJ1; TRDD3 matches at 7 bases. The germline V gene has CDR1 GEAIGNYY and CDR2 EKD. J lost 4 bases, V lost 3 bases, and 10 bases had no gene match. There are 15 residues in the CDR3. DNA of the CDR3: TGTGCCTGTGACGGCATGGGATACATGGACGATAAACTCATCTTT. Translated, it gives CACDGMGYMDDKLIF.

This clone has a count of ten or more. This specimen includes other DNA sequences encoding the same CDR3. The V call is TRDV2, the J call TRDJ1, with 11 bases aligning to TRDD3. The CDR3 extends over 19 amino acids. CDR1 and CDR2 (germline): GEAIGNYY, EKD. J was trimmed by 4 bases and V by 6 bases; bases with no gene match: 21. The CDR3: CACFEAFLSPTGGYDKLIF. The CDR3 DNA reads as TGTGCCTGTTTCGAAGCCTTCCTGTCACCGACTGGGGGATACGATAAACTCATCTTT.

Note on this clone: One base separates it from a far larger clone, so it is likely a read error. Other DNA sequences from this sample encode an identical CDR3 as well. The V call is TRDV2, the J call TRDJ1; 8 nucleotides align to TRDD3. Per germline, CDR1 GEAIGNYY and CDR2 EKD. The CDR3 has 19 amino acids. The V and J ends lost 3 bases and 2 bases, in that order; junction bases with no gene match: 19. The CDR3 region is CACDPIVSPGGMETDKLIF. The CDR3 DNA sequence: TGTGCCTGTGACCCAATAGTATCACCTGGGGGAATGGAAACCGATAAACTCATCTTT.

Judged by abundance, this clone is medium-sized (0.01 to 0.1%). This rearrangement joins TRDV2 to TRDJ1; D not certain. This CDR3 is built from 15 residues. V was clipped by 3 bases and J by 0 bases, with 13 bases between them. Germline CDR1 reads GEAIGNYY; CDR2 reads EKD. The CDR3 sequence: CACDPVLPDTDKLIF. The CDR3 DNA sequence: TGTGCCTGTGACCCCGTACTCCCCGACACCGATAAACTCATCTTT.

By sample share, this clone is medium-sized (0.01 to 0.1%). The chain is built from TRDV2 and TRDJ1, with D unresolved. V dropped 4 bases and J dropped 2 bases, with 13 bases sitting between them. The CDR3 runs to 14 residues. Germline V gene lookup returns CDR1 GEAIGNYY and CDR2 EKD. The CDR3 region is CACDSLLGTDKLIF. In nucleotides, the CDR3 is TGTGCCTGTGATTCGTTACTTGGGACCGATAAACTCATCTTT.

The rearrangement uses TRDV2 and TRDJ1; 8 bases match TRDD3. After removal of 1 base from V and 3 bases from J, the junction contained 3 bases not matched to a gene. Germline values: CDR1 GEAIGNYY, CDR2 EKD. This CDR3 is 14 amino acids long. The chain's CDR3 is CACDTLGDADKLIF. CDR3 in DNA: TGTGCCTGTGACACATTGGGGGATGCCGATAAACTCATCTTT.

Sample share makes this clone medium-sized. The identical CDR3 is also encoded by other nucleotide sequences in the sample. In DNA form, the CDR3 reads TGTGCCTGTGACACCCTGGGGGCGACCTACGATAAACTCATCTTT. Its protein product is CACDTLGATYDKLIF. V and J are TRDV2 and TRDJ1; 7 positions match TRDD3. The germline V gene encodes CDR1 GEAIGNYY and CDR2 EKD. CDR3 length equals 15 residues. The ends lost 0 bases at V and 4 bases at J; junction bases unmatched: 7.

This clone was counted between two and nine times. J is TRDJ1 and V is TRDV2; TRDD3 matches at 8 bases. CDR1 is GEAIGNYY, CDR2 EKD, per germline. CDR3 size: 17 residues. V shed 3 bases and J 0 bases; nucleotides not matched to a gene: 11. The CDR3 sequence: CACDGLTGGPDTDKLIF. The DNA of the CDR3 is TGTGCCTGTGACGGGTTAACTGGGGGCCCCGACACCGATAAACTCATCTTT.

The rearrangement joins TRDV2 to TRDJ1; 7 positions match TRDD3. CDR1 and CDR2 from the germline V gene are GEAIGNYY and EKD. The V and J ends lost 3 bases and 9 bases, in that order; junction bases with no gene match: 15. The CDR3 has 15 amino acids. The CDR3 DNA sequence: TGTGCCTGTGACGCTATTGGGGGACCTGGCGGGGAACTCATCTTT. It codes for CACDAIGGPGGELIF.

As regards this clone: The mismatch at residue 6 between this DNA's translation and the TCRdb protein of a much larger clone likely reflects a read error; the protein shown is translated from the DNA. CDR3 protein: CACDPVLPEGQEHSDKLIF. CDR3 nucleotide sequence: TGTGCCTGTGACCCAGTACTACCTGAGGGGCAAGAACACAGCGATAAACTCATCTTT. The chain uses TRDV2 and TRDJ1; D is unresolved. The V end lost 3 bases, the J end lost 4 bases, and 29 bases lay between the germline ends. CDR3 length equals 19 residues. CDR1 is GEAIGNYY, CDR2 EKD, per germline.

This clone ranks as medium-sized (0.01 to 0.1%). The chain carries TRDV2 and TRDJ1; 10 bases fit TRDD3. There are 18 residues in the CDR3. Germline V CDR1 and CDR2: GEAIGNYY, EKD. V lost 0 bases and J lost 6; bases outside the gene matches: 15. As DNA, the CDR3 is TGTGCCTGTGACACCGTAATGGGGGATACCCCCTCAGGAAATAAACTCATCTTT. Translated: CACDTVMGDTPSGNKLIF.

This clone came up many times. CDR3 in amino acids: CACDTVGPQEYTDKLIF. The CDR3 DNA sequence: TGTGCCTGTGACACCGTGGGGCCTCAAGAGTACACCGATAAACTCATCTTT. V is TRDV2 and J is TRDJ1, with D possibly TRDD3 on 5 matching bases. This CDR3 region has 17 residues. Trimming stripped 0 bases from V and 0 bases from J, with 16 bases between. From germline, CDR1 is GEAIGNYY and CDR2 EKD.

About this clone: The TCRdb protein, from a much larger clone, departs from this DNA's translation at residue 5, likely by read error; the protein shown derives from the DNA. This chain links TRDV2 with TRDJ1, with 8 bases fitting TRDD3. V shed 3 bases, J shed 4 bases, and the junction held 9 bases outside the gene matches. The germline V gene has CDR1 GEAIGNYY and CDR2 EKD. CDR3 size: 15 residues. The DNA for the CDR3 is TGTGCCTGTGACGGACTGGGGGTCCCCCTCGATAAACTCATCTTT. Its translation: CACDGLGVPLDKLIF.

This clone was recorded many times. V and J are TRDV2 and TRDJ1, with 9 nucleotides matching TRDD3. There are 19 residues in the CDR3. Per the germline V gene, CDR1 is GEAIGNYY and CDR2 is EKD. J was trimmed by 0 bases and V by 0 bases; bases with no gene match: 13. The CDR3 DNA is TGTGCCTGTGACACCGTTCAAGTACTGGGGGACTCGTACACCGATAAACTCATCTTT. This translates into CACDTVQVLGDSYTDKLIF.

This clone came up a few times. The rearrangement joins TRDV2 to TRDJ3; 12 nucleotides line up with TRDD3. The CDR3 runs 20 residues. The ends lost 3 bases at V and 0 bases at J; junction bases unmatched: 8. In germline, CDR1 is GEAIGNYY, CDR2 EKD. DNA for the CDR3: TGTGCCTGTGACCCAGTACTGGGGGATACCCTCTCCTGGGACACCCGACAGATGTTTTTC. The encoded protein is CACDPVLGDTLSWDTRQMFF.